A selection of T cell receptor beta chains follows, all from one sample in a study of low-dose radiotherapy and immunotherapy resistance in tumors. TCRdb re-derived calls from the reads in MiXCR, one entry per CDR3 protein. The sample includes more than 85,000 distinct CDR3 sequences, roughly 9% of them seen just once. The starting material was PBMCs, obtained before treatment. These receptors came from a male donor with prostate cancer. The CDR3 runs from the conserved cysteine through the conserved F or W. Each record gives: clone size, J gene, D gene, V gene, CDR3 protein, CDR3 DNA. A D gene is named only where the DNA matches it firmly. Some rows have no size entry. The others give once, few or many, or a class for an expanded clone.

size: NA; J: TRBJ2-1; D: NA; V: TRBV4-3; CDR3: CASSLGSWYNEQFF; DNA: TGCGCCAGCAGCCTCGGGAGTTGGTACAATGAGCAGTTCTTC
size: many; J: TRBJ1-6; D: TRBD1; V: TRBV7-2; CDR3: CASSLGAGGSSPLHF; DNA: TGTGCCAGCAGCTTGGGGGCAGGGGGCAGTTCACCCCTCCACTTT
size: many; J: TRBJ2-4; D: NA; V: TRBV11-2; CDR3: CASSFRGGGVEPKNIQYF; DNA: TGTGCCAGCAGCTTTAGGGGGGGAGGGGTCGAGCCCAAAAACATTCAGTACTTC
size: many; J: TRBJ2-7; D: TRBD2; V: TRBV11-1; CDR3: CANTNVAGIEQYF; DNA: TGTGCCAACACAAACGTAGCGGGAATCGAGCAGTACTTC
size: many; J: TRBJ2-6; D: TRBD1; V: TRBV18; CDR3: CASSPQTGMSGANVLTF; DNA: TGTGCCAGCTCACCACAGACAGGGATGTCTGGGGCCAACGTCCTGACTTTC
size: many; J: TRBJ2-3; D: TRBD2; V: TRBV19; CDR3: CASSMEAGGPGDTQYF; DNA: TGTGCCAGTAGTATGGAAGCGGGAGGCCCAGGGGATACGCAGTATTTT
size: many; J: TRBJ2-7; D: TRBD1; V: TRBV20-1; CDR3: CSAPRDREYEQYF; DNA: TGCAGTGCTCCCCGGGACAGAGAATACGAGCAGTACTTC
size: many; J: TRBJ1-2; D: NA; V: TRBV20-1; CDR3: CSARDRETNYGYTF; DNA: TGCAGTGCTAGAGATCGGGAGACTAACTATGGCTACACCTTC
size: many; J: TRBJ2-3; D: NA; V: TRBV20-1; CDR3: CSARGARGTTDTQYF; DNA: TGCAGTGCTAGAGGGGCCAGGGGCACCACAGATACGCAGTATTTT
size: many; J: TRBJ2-2; D: NA; V: TRBV6-6; CDR3: CASSYSVAGDGSGELFF; DNA: TGTGCCAGCAGTTACTCGGTGGCAGGGGATGGTTCCGGGGAGCTGTTTTTT
size: NA; J: TRBJ1-5; D: NA; V: TRBV10-3; CDR3: CTISEGITDGGNKPQHF; DNA: TGTACCATCAGTGAGGGGATAACGGACGGTGGCAATAAGCCCCAGCATTTT
size: many; J: TRBJ2-3; D: TRBD1; V: TRBV7-6; CDR3: CASSLGTGGSTDTQYF; DNA: TGTGCCAGCAGCTTGGGGACAGGGGGGAGCACAGATACGCAGTATTTT
size: many; J: TRBJ2-1; D: NA; V: TRBV14; CDR3: CASSQDSGTGWYNEQFF; DNA: TGTGCCAGCAGCCAAGATTCCGGGACGGGGTGGTACAATGAGCAGTTCTTC
size: NA; J: TRBJ2-1; D: NA; V: TRBV14; CDR3: CASSLRGDSNEQFF; DNA: TGTGCCAGCAGCCTCCGGGGCGATTCCAATGAGCAGTTCTTC
size: many; J: TRBJ1-2; D: NA; V: TRBV28; CDR3: CASSLQGMRGYTF; DNA: TGTGCCAGCAGTTTACAGGGAATGAGGGGCTACACCTTC
size: many; J: TRBJ1-5; D: TRBD1; V: TRBV20-1; CDR3: CSAHITGGNQPQHF; DNA: TGCAGTGCTCACATAACAGGGGGCAACCAGCCCCAGCATTTT
size: many; J: TRBJ2-7; D: TRBD1; V: TRBV5-1; CDR3: CASSPGTGSYEQYF; DNA: TGCGCCAGCAGCCCAGGGACAGGCTCCTACGAGCAGTACTTC
size: many; J: TRBJ1-3; D: NA; V: TRBV10-3; CDR3: CAISDMRGKDTIYF; DNA: TGTGCCATCAGTGATATGAGGGGCAAGGACACCATATATTTT
size: many; J: TRBJ2-5; D: NA; V: TRBV20-1; CDR3: CSATYTLQETQYF; DNA: TGCAGTGCAACCTATACCCTCCAAGAGACCCAGTACTTC
size: many; J: TRBJ2-7; D: TRBD2; V: TRBV4-1; CDR3: CASSRGTSGAYEQYF; DNA: TGTGCCAGCAGCCGTGGGACTAGCGGCGCCTACGAGCAGTACTTC
size: many; J: TRBJ2-7; D: TRBD1; V: TRBV3-1; CDR3: CASSPDRGLYEQYF; DNA: TGTGCCAGCAGCCCCGACAGGGGCCTCTACGAGCAGTACTTC
size: many; J: TRBJ2-3; D: NA; V: TRBV11-2; CDR3: CASSPSTDTQYF; DNA: TGTGCCAGCAGCCCGAGCACAGATACGCAGTATTTT
size: many; J: TRBJ1-2; D: NA; V: TRBV19; CDR3: CASSPSGGAYGYTF; DNA: TGTGCCAGTAGTCCCTCGGGGGGGGCTTATGGCTACACCTTC
size: many; J: TRBJ1-2; D: NA; V: TRBV7-8; CDR3: CASSFDGDSGYTF; DNA: TGTGCCAGCAGCTTCGACGGAGATTCGGGCTACACCTTC
size: many; J: TRBJ2-1; D: NA; V: TRBV6-2/TRBV6-3; CDR3: CASSPLLRGYEQFF; DNA: TGTGCCAGCAGCCCTTTATTAAGAGGCTATGAGCAGTTCTTC
size: many; J: TRBJ1-5; D: NA; V: TRBV7-8; CDR3: CASSFGRINQPQHF; DNA: TGTGCCAGCAGCTTCGGACGGATCAATCAGCCCCAGCATTTT
size: many; J: TRBJ1-1; D: NA; V: TRBV9; CDR3: CASSTQGIMNTEAFF; DNA: TGTGCCAGCAGTACTCAGGGGATTATGAACACTGAAGCTTTCTTT
size: many; J: TRBJ2-1; D: TRBD2; V: TRBV28; CDR3: CASSLYLAGSSYNEQFF; DNA: TGTGCCAGCAGTTTATACCTAGCGGGAAGCTCCTACAATGAGCAGTTCTTC
size: many; J: TRBJ2-3; D: TRBD2; V: TRBV27; CDR3: CASTLSGALAGTQYF; DNA: TGTGCCAGCACCCTGAGCGGGGCCCTGGCAGGGACGCAGTATTTT
size: many; J: TRBJ2-1; D: NA; V: TRBV6-6; CDR3: CASSYSSSYNEQFF; DNA: TGTGCCAGCAGTTACTCGAGCTCCTACAATGAGCAGTTCTTC
size: many; J: TRBJ2-3; D: NA; V: TRBV3-1; CDR3: CASRPSSVGDTQYF; DNA: TGTGCCAGCAGACCAAGTAGCGTGGGAGATACGCAGTATTTT
size: many; J: TRBJ2-2; D: NA; V: TRBV11-1; CDR3: CASSLEGGVTGELFF; DNA: TGTGCCAGCAGCTTAGAGGGGGGAGTTACCGGGGAGCTGTTTTTT
size: many; J: TRBJ2-3; D: NA; V: TRBV2; CDR3: CASRPGRTDTQYF; DNA: TGTGCCAGCCGGCCGGGCAGAACAGATACGCAGTATTTT
size: many; J: TRBJ1-5; D: NA; V: TRBV18; CDR3: CASSREVVNQPQHF; DNA: TGTGCCAGCTCACGAGAAGTAGTCAATCAGCCCCAGCATTTT
size: many; J: TRBJ2-3; D: NA; V: TRBV20-1; CDR3: CSASISRSTDTQYF; DNA: TGCAGTGCTAGTATCAGTCGGTCCACAGATACGCAGTATTTT
size: many; J: TRBJ2-1; D: TRBD2; V: TRBV5-1; CDR3: CASSSLLSGSSYNEQFF; DNA: TGCGCCAGCAGCTCCCTACTTAGCGGGAGTTCCTACAATGAGCAGTTCTTC
size: many; J: TRBJ2-2; D: TRBD1; V: TRBV11-2; CDR3: CASSTTPRRDRRNTGELFF; DNA: TGTGCCAGCAGCACGACCCCCCGCCGGGACAGGAGGAACACCGGGGAGCTGTTTTTT
size: many; J: TRBJ2-1; D: NA; V: TRBV7-2; CDR3: CASTPAAGYNEQFF; DNA: TGTGCCAGCACCCCGGCGGCGGGTTACAATGAGCAGTTCTTC
size: many; J: TRBJ1-5; D: NA; V: TRBV4-1; CDR3: CASSQSGLGNQPQHF; DNA: TGCGCCAGCAGCCAGTCAGGGCTCGGCAATCAGCCCCAGCATTTT
size: many; J: TRBJ2-1; D: NA; V: TRBV20-1; CDR3: CSARGPTAAEQFF; DNA: TGCAGTGCTAGGGGCCCCACAGCGGCGGAGCAGTTCTTC
size: few; J: TRBJ2-1; D: TRBD2; V: TRBV20-1; CDR3: CSARDLGTSGRVVEQFF; DNA: TGCAGTGCTAGAGATCTCGGGACTAGCGGGAGGGTCGTTGAGCAGTTCTTC
size: many; J: TRBJ1-2; D: TRBD1; V: TRBV29-1; CDR3: CSVNDRVGYTF; DNA: TGCAGCGTAAACGACAGGGTTGGCTACACCTTC
size: few; J: TRBJ1-4; D: NA; V: TRBV25-1; CDR3: CASSEPGALNEKLFF; DNA: TGTGCCAGCAGTGAGCCGGGAGCCTTGAATGAAAAACTGTTTTTT
size: many; J: TRBJ2-1; D: TRBD2; V: TRBV3-1; CDR3: CASSRPTSGASSYNEQFF; DNA: TGTGCCAGCAGCCGACCCACTAGCGGGGCGAGCTCCTACAATGAGCAGTTCTTC
size: many; J: TRBJ2-5; D: NA; V: TRBV20-1; CDR3: CSATRRGGRETQYF; DNA: TGCAGTGCTACCCGACGCGGGGGCCGGGAGACCCAGTACTTC